The clone carrying this TCR beta chain has only one observation. The data are from a study of blood T cell repertoires in COVID-19. Overall study context: From the United States, Italy and Spain came samples of acute and convalescent COVID-19. From T cells, B-cell-depleted T cells, or PBMCs came the material, which was cDNA or gDNA.

The authors' processing: Quantification of nucleated cells was approximated via reference gene primer amplification. Generated by immunoSEQ multiplex PCR, the TCRdb table keeps only in-frame clones and is missing some. V and J calls and clone size are those listed in that table; D and trimming were worked out from the DNA. The sample contains around 260,000 clones, 70% to 90% of which appear only once. Germline V lookup: CDR1 MNHNS, CDR2 SASEGT. The CDR3 is 15 residues long. J gave up 10 bases and V 0 bases, and 7 bases lay outside the gene matches. The chain employs TRBV6-1 and TRBJ1-5; 9 nucleotides line up with TRBD1. Sequencing used peripheral blood. The TCR comes from a human donor in a cohort sampled during active COVID-19. CDR3 DNA sequence: TGTGCCAGCAGTGAAGCGGAACAGGGGGCCCGCCCCCAGCATTTT. Its translation: CASSEAEQGARPQHF.